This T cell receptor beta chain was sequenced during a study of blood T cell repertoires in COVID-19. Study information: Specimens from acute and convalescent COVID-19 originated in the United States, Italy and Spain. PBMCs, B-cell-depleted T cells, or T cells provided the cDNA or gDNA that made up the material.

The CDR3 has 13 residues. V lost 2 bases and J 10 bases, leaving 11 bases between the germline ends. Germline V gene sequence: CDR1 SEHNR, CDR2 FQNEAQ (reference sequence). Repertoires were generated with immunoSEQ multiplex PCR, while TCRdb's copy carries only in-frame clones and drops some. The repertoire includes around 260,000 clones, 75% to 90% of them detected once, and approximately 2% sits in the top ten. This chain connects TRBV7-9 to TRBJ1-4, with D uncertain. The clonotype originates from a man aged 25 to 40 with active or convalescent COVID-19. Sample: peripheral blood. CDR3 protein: CASSLIRVGKLFF. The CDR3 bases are TGTGCCAGCAGCTTAATACGAGTTGGAAAACTGTTTTTT. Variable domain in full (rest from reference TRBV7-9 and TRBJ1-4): DTGVSQNPRHKITKRGQNVTFRCDPISEHNRLYWYRQTLGQGPEFLTYFQNEAQLEKSRLLSDRFSAERPKGSFSTLEIQRTEQGDSAMYLCASSLIRVGKLFFGSGTQLSVL.